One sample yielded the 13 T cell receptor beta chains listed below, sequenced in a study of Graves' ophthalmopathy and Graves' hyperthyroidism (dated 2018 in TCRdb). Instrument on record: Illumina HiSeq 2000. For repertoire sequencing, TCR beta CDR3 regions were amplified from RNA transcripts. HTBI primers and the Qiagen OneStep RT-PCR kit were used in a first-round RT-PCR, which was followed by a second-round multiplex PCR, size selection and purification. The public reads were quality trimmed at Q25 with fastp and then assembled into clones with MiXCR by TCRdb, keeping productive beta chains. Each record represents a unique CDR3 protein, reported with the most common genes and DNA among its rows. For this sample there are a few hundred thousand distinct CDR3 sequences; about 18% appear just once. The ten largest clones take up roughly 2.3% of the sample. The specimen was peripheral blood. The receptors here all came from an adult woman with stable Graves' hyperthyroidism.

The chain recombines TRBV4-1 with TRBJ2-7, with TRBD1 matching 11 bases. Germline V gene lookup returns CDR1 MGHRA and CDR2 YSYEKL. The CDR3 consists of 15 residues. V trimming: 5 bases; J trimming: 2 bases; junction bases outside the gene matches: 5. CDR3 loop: CASSTGQGGPYEQYF. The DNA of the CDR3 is TGCGCCAGCAGCACGGGACAGGGGGGCCCCTACGAGCAGTACTTC.

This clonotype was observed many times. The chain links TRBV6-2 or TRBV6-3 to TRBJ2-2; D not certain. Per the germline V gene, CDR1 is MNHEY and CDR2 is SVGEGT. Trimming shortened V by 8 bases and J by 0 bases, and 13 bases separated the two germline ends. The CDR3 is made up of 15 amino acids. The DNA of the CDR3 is TGTGCCAGCGCGCCGATAACAGCGAACACCGGGGAGCTGTTTTTT. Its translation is CASAPITANTGELFF.

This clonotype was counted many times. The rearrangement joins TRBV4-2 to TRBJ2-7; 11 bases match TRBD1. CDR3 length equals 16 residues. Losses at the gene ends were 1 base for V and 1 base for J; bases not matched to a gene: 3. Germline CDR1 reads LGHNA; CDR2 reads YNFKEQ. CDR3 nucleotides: TGTGCCAGCAGCCAAGCGGGGACAGGGGGATCCTACGAGCAGTACTTC. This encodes CASSQAGTGGSYEQYF.

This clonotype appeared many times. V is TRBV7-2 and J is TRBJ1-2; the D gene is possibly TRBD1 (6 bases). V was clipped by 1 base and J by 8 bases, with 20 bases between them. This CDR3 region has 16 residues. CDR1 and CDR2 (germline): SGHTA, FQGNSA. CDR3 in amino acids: CASSLGGGAGISGYTF. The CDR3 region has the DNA TGTGCCAGCAGCTTAGGGGGGGGCGCGGGTATAAGCGGCTACACCTTC.

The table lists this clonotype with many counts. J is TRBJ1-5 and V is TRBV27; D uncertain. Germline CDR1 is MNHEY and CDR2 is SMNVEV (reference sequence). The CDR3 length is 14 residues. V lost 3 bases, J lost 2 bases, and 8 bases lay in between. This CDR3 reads CASSFGFGNQPQHF. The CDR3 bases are TGTGCCAGCAGTTTTGGGTTTGGCAATCAGCCCCAGCATTTT.

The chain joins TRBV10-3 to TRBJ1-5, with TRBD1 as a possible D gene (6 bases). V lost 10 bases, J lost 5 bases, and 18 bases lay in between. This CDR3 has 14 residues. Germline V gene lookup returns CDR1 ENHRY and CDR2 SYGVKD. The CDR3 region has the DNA TGTGCCACCAACGTCGGGGGCAGCGATCAGCCCCAGCATTTT. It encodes CATNVGGSDQPQHF.

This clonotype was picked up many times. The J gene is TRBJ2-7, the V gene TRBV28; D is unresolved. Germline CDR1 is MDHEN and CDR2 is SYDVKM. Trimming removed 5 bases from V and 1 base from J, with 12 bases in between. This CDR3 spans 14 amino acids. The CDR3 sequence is CASSPVDLSYEQYF. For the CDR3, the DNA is TGTGCCAGCAGTCCTGTCGACCTTTCCTACGAGCAGTACTTC.

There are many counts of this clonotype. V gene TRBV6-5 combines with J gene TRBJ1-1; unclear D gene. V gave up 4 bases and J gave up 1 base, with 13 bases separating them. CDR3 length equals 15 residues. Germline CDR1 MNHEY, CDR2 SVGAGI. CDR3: CASSFAGSSNTEAFF. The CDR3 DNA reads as TGTGCCAGCAGTTTCGCGGGATCCTCGAACACTGAAGCTTTCTTT.

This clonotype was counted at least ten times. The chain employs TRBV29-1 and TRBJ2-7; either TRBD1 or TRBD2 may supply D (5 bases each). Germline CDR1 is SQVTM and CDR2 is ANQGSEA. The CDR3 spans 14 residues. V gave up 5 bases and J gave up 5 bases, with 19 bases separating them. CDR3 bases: TGCAGCGTTATAATCCGCTCGGGGCGAGACGAGCAGTACTTC. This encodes CSVIIRSGRDEQYF.

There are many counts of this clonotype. The CDR3 here is CSARRVETQYF. CDR3 bases: TGCAGTGCTAGAAGAGTCGAGACCCAGTACTTC. The chain combines TRBV20-1 with TRBJ2-5, with no clear D. CDR3 length: 11 residues. CDR1 and CDR2 from the germline V gene are DFQATT and SNEGSKA (reference sequence). Between the trimmed V and J ends, which lost 2 bases and 5 bases, there was a span of 6 bases.

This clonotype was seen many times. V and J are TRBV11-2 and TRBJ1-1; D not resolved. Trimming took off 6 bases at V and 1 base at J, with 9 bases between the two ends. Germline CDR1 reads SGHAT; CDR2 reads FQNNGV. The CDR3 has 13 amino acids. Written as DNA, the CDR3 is TGTGCCAGCAGGTCTCGGAAGAACACTGAAGCTTTCTTT. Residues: CASRSRKNTEAFF.

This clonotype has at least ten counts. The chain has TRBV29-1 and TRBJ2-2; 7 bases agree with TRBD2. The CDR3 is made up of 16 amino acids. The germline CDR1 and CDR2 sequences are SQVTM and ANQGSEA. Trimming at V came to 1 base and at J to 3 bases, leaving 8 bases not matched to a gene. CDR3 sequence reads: CSVEALGGSDTGELFF. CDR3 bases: TGCAGCGTTGAAGCGTTGGGCGGGAGCGACACCGGGGAGCTGTTTTTT.

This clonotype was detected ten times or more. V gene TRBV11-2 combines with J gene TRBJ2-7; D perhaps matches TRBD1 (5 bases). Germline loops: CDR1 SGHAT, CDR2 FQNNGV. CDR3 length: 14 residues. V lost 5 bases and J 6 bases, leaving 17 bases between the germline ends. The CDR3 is CASSPLQGYVEQYF. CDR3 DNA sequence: TGTGCCAGCAGCCCTCTTCAGGGCTACGTCGAGCAGTACTTC.